The 14 T cell receptor beta chains presented below share a single source sample, sequenced in a study of cytomegalovirus exposure and HLA in healthy donors. This PCR relied on a set of 60 Vbeta primers and 13 Jbeta primers. Only in-frame clones appear in the TCRdb table, and some are missing; sequencing was by immunoSEQ multiplex PCR. Of more than 50,000 clones listed, about three quarters are singletons. Sequencing was done on a sample of PBMCs. The receptors come from a female donor in good health and CMV-seronegative.

This chain joins TRBV27 and TRBJ2-5; tentative D call: TRBD2 (6 bases). The CDR3 length is 12 residues. Trimming left V 6 bases short and J 7 bases short, with 12 bases between. CDR1 MNHEY and CDR2 SMNVEV come from the germline V gene (reference sequence). CDR3 sequence reads: CASRRAGGTQYF. CDR3 bases: TGTGCCAGCAGGAGAGCGGGCGGGACCCAGTACTTC.

This sequence joins TRBV7-9 and TRBJ2-7; 7 positions match TRBD2. This CDR3 is built from 15 residues. The junction had 6 bases not matched to a gene; V was cut back by 4 bases and J by 0 bases. Looked up from germline, CDR1 is SEHNR and CDR2 is FQNEAQ (reference sequence). CDR3 amino acids: CASSSGGSFSYEQYF. The CDR3 region has the DNA TGTGCCAGCAGCTCCGGCGGGAGCTTCTCCTACGAGCAGTACTTC.

The CDR3 spells CASSPRLNTEAFF. The CDR3 nucleotides read TGTGCCAGCAGCCCTAGATTGAACACTGAAGCTTTCTTT. The J gene is TRBJ1-1, the V gene TRBV7-8; unclear D gene. Per the germline V gene, CDR1 is SGHVS and CDR2 is FQNEAQ. V lost 5 bases and J 0 bases, leaving 7 bases between the germline ends. There are 13 residues in the CDR3. The full variable domain, with the rest looked up from reference TRBV7-8 and TRBJ1-1, is GAGVSQSPRYKVAKRGQDVALRCDPISGHVSLFWYQQALGQGPEFLTYFQNEAQLDKSGLPSDRFFAERPEGSVSTLKIQRTQQEDSAVYLCASSPRLNTEAFFGQGTRLTVV.

The sample holds a few counts of this clone. This chain joins TRBV25-1 and TRBJ2-7; the match to TRBD1 covers 8 bases. J lost 2 bases, V lost 3 bases, and 9 bases had no gene match. The V gene's germline CDR1 is MGHDK and CDR2 SYGVNS. The CDR3 is 16 amino acids. CDR3 in amino acids: CASSDNVQGAAYEQYF. The DNA of the CDR3 is TGTGCCAGCAGTGATAATGTGCAGGGGGCGGCCTACGAGCAGTACTTC.

V gene TRBV11-3 combines with J gene TRBJ2-3; D unresolved. The germline V gene encodes CDR1 SGHNT and CDR2 YENEEA. The ends were cut back, 5 bases at V and 0 bases at J, with 9 bases in the middle. CDR3 length equals 14 residues. The CDR3 sequence is CASSLSSSTDTQYF. Here the CDR3 DNA reads TGTGCCAGCAGCCTGAGTTCTAGCACAGATACGCAGTATTTT.

This sequence joins TRBV7-3 and TRBJ2-2, with TRBD1 matching over 9 bases. The CDR3 totals 18 residues. Germline V gene sequence: CDR1 SGHTA, CDR2 FQGTGA. With V trimmed by 0 bases and J by 5 bases, 10 bases remained unmatched. As DNA, the CDR3 is TGTGCCAGCAGCTTAACGTTTGAGGGACAGGGTGGAACCGGGGAGCTGTTTTTT. Protein: CASSLTFEGQGGTGELFF.

This clone was picked up a small number of times. The chain links TRBV28 to TRBJ1-2; 10 bases map to TRBD1. Germline CDR1 reads MDHEN; CDR2 reads SYDVKM. The ends lost 3 bases at V and 6 bases at J; junction bases unmatched: 7. The CDR3 is made up of 15 amino acids. In nucleotides, the CDR3 is TGTGCCAGCAGTTTGATCGGTGGACAGGGGGATGGCTACACCTTC. It translates to CASSLIGGQGDGYTF.

J is TRBJ1-2 and V is TRBV28; 7 positions match TRBD1. V lost 3 bases, J lost 3 bases, and 13 bases stayed unmatched. Germline CDR1 and CDR2: MDHEN and SYDVKM. This CDR3 spans 17 amino acids. The CDR3 loop reads CASSFPRDRRGDYGYTF. The CDR3 DNA follows: TGTGCCAGCAGTTTCCCACGGGACAGACGAGGGGACTATGGCTACACCTTC.

In the case of this clone: Only one base separates this from a far larger clonotype, so it likely reflects a read error. V gene TRBV5-4 combines with J gene TRBJ1-1, with 8 positions matching TRBD1. The CDR3 is 14 amino acids. Germline lookup yields CDR1 SGHNT and CDR2 YYREEE (reference sequence). CDR3 protein: CASSSLDRDTAAFF. CDR3 nucleotides: TGTGCCAGCAGCTCCCTGGACAGGGATACTGCAGCTTTCTTT.

The V gene is TRBV6-5, the J gene TRBJ2-1; D perhaps matches TRBD2 (6 bases). Germline CDR1 is MNHEY and CDR2 is SVGAGI. V lost 4 bases and J 0 bases, leaving 13 bases between the germline ends. This CDR3 has 16 residues. The CDR3 reads CASSFNSGSSYNEQFF. The CDR3 DNA reads as TGTGCCAGCAGTTTCAATAGCGGTAGCTCCTACAATGAGCAGTTCTTC.

V and J are TRBV6-6 and TRBJ2-4; possible D gene TRBD1, 6 bases. The CDR3 is 16 amino acids. CDR1 is MNHNY and CDR2 is SVGAGI in the germline V gene (reference sequence). V was shortened by 7 bases and J by 0 bases, with 16 bases between the two germline ends. CDR3 bases: TGTGCCAGCACCTTGAACAGGGCTTTAGCCAAAAACATTCAGTACTTC. Translation gives CASTLNRALAKNIQYF.

The CDR3 loop is CASSDKRGQGGYTF. In DNA, the CDR3 is TGTGCCAGCAGTGATAAGAGGGGACAGGGCGGCTACACCTTC. The chain carries TRBV2 and TRBJ1-2, with 9 nucleotides matching TRBD1. The ends lost 3 bases at V and 8 bases at J; junction bases unmatched: 7. The germline V gene has CDR1 SNHLY and CDR2 FYNNEI. The CDR3 runs to 14 residues. Looking up the rest from reference TRBV2 and TRBJ1-2 gives the full variable domain: EPEVTQTPSHQVTQMGQEVILRCVPISNHLYFYWYRQILGQKVEFLVSFYNNEISEKSEIFDDQFSVERPDGSNFTLKIRSTKLEDSAMYFCASSDKRGQGGYTFGSGTRLTVV.

This clone was seen more than once but under ten times. V is TRBV15 and J is TRBJ1-2; TRBD1 matches at 9 bases. Trimming at V came to 4 bases and at J to 3 bases, leaving 12 bases not matched to a gene. The CDR3 loop spans 17 amino acids. Germline V CDR1 and CDR2: LNHNV, YYDKDF (reference sequence). This chain's CDR3 is CATSTFRQDRGDYGYTF. As DNA, the CDR3 is TGTGCCACCAGCACCTTTCGTCAGGACAGGGGAGACTATGGCTACACCTTC.

CDR3 nucleotides: TGCGCCAGCAGCTTGGCCGGACAGAACACCGGGGAGCTGTTTTTT. Translated, it gives CASSLAGQNTGELFF. The rearrangement uses TRBV5-1 and TRBJ2-2; possibly TRBD1 for D (5 bases). The ends were cut back, 0 bases at V and 1 base at J, with 7 bases in the middle. Per the germline V gene, CDR1 is SGHRS and CDR2 is YFSETQ. The CDR3 loop spans 15 amino acids.